The present T cell receptor (beta chain) was sequenced within a study of vaccination effects on CD4 cells after COVID-19. General study findings and limits: Clones arising from infection and from vaccination showed marked clonal contraction late after vaccination.

Following a roughly 9-day culture, CD4+ T cells were purified. Either the BNT162b2 or mRNA-1273 vaccine was given to participants in two doses. Half-medium exchanges with IL-2 medium took place on days 3 and 7. Notes on this clone: Antigen: not known.

This CDR3 has 15 residues. V lost 3 bases, J lost 5 bases, and 16 bases lay in between. The germline V gene has CDR1 KGHSH and CDR2 LQKENI. Assay: immunoSEQ multiplex PCR; the TCRdb copy retains only in-frame clones and omits some. The table lists approximately 66,000 clones, around 79% of them singletons, with more than 2% in the top ten. This clonotype was obtained from a human donor who received a COVID-19 vaccine. The sequenced sample was CD4+ T cells from PBMCs cultured without peptide, obtained after COVID-19 vaccination. This chain uses TRBV18 with TRBJ1-1, with D perhaps matching TRBD1 (6 bases). Written as DNA, the CDR3 is TGTGCCAGCTCACCGCGGGCTGGGGGCTGGACTGAAGCTTTCTTT. It yields the protein CASSPRAGGWTEAFF. Supplemented by reference TRBV18 and TRBJ1-1, the full variable domain reads NAGVMQNPRHLVRRRGQEARLRCSPMKGHSHVYWYRQLPEEGLKFMVYLQKENIIDESGMPKERFSAEFPKEGPSILRIQQVVRGDSAAYFCASSPRAGGWTEAFFGQGTRLTVV.